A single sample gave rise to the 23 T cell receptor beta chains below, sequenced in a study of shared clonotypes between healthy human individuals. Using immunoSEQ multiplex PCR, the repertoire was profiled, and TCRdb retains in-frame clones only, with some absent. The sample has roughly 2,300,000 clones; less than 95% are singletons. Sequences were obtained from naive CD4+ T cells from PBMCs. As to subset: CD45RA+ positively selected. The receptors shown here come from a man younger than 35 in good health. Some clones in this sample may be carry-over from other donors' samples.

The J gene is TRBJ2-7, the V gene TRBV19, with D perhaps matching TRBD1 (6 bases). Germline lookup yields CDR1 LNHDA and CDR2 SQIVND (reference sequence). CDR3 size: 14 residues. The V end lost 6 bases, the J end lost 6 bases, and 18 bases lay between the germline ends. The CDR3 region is CASSHRDTYFEQYF. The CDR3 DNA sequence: TGTGCCAGTAGCCACCGGGACACTTATTTCGAGCAGTACTTC.

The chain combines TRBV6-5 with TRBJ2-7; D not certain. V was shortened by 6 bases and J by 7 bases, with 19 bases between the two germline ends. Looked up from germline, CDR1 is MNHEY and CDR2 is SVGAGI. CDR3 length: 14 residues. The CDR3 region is CASRPGGALREQYF. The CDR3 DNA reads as TGTGCCAGCAGACCCGGTGGAGCCCTAAGAGAGCAGTACTTC.

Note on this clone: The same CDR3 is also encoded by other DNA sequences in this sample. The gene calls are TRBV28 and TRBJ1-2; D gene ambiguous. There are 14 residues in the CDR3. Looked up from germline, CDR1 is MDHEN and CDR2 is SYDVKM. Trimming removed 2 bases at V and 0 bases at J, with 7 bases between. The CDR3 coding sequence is TGTGCCAGCAGTTTAGGACCCGCTAACTATGGCTACACCTTC. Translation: CASSLGPANYGYTF.

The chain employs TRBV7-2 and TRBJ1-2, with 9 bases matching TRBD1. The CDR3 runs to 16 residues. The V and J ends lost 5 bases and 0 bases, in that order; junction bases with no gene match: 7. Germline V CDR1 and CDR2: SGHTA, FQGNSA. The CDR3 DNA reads TGTGCCAGCAGCGTGACAGGGGGGACCTCTAACTATGGCTACACCTTC. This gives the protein CASSVTGGTSNYGYTF.

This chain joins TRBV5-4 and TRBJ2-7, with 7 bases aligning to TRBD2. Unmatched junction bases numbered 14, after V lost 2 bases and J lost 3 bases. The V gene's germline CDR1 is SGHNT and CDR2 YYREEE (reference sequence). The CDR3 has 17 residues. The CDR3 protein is CASSFGGGSGSFYEQYF. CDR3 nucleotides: TGTGCCAGCAGCTTCGGTGGGGGTAGCGGGTCTTTCTACGAGCAGTACTTC.

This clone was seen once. The CDR3 DNA sequence: TGTGCCAGCAGCTTATTCGCGGGGCGTGGGCAGTTCTTC. Protein sequence: CASSLFAGRGQFF. The rearrangement uses TRBV7-3 and TRBJ2-1; a possible D gene is TRBD2 (6 bases). Germline assignment: CDR1 SGHTA and CDR2 FQGTGA. The CDR3 sequence is 13 residues long. V lost 2 bases and J 12 bases, leaving 14 bases between the germline ends.

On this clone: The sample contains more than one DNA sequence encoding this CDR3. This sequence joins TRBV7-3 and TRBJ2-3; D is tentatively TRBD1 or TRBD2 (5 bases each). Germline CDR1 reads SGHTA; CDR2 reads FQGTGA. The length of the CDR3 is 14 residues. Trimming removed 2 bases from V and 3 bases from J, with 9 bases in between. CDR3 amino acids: CASSLSGPTDTQYF. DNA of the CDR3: TGTGCCAGCAGCTTATCGGGGCCGACAGATACGCAGTATTTT.

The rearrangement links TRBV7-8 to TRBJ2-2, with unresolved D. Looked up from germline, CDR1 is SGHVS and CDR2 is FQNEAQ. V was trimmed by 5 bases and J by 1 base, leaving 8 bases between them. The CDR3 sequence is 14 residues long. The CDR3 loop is CASSQDRNTGELFF. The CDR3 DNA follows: TGTGCCAGCAGCCAAGACCGGAACACCGGGGAGCTGTTTTTT.

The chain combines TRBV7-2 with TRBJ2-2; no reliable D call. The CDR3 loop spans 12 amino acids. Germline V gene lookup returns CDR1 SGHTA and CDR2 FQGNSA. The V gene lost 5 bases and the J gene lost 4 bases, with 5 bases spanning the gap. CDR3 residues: CASSPSTGELFF. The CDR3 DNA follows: TGTGCCAGCAGCCCGTCCACCGGGGAGCTGTTTTTT.

CDR3 loop: CSVAGRLGYTEAFF. The DNA of the CDR3 is TGCAGCGTGGCCGGCAGGTTGGGGTACACTGAAGCTTTCTTT. The gene calls are TRBV29-1 and TRBJ1-1; D not certain. V lost 6 bases, J lost 3 bases, and 17 bases lay in between. The CDR3 has 14 amino acids. Germline CDR1 is SQVTM and CDR2 is ANQGSEA.

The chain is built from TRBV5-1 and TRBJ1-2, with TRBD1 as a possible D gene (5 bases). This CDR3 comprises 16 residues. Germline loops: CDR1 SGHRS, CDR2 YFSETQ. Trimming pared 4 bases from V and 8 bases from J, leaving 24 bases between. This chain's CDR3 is CASSPWGSGDISGYTF. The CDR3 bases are TGCGCCAGCAGCCCCTGGGGGTCGGGAGATATTAGCGGCTACACCTTC. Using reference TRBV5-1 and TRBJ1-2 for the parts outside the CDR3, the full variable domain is KAGVTQTPRYLIKTRGQQVTLSCSPISGHRSVSWYQQTPGQGLQFLFEYFSETQRNKGNFPGRFSGRQFSNSRSEMNVSTLELGDSALYLCASSPWGSGDISGYTFGSGTRLTVV.

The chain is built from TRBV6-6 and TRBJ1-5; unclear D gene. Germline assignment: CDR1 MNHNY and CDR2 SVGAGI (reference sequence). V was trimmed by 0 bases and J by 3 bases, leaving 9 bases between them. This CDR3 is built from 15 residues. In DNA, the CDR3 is TGTGCCAGCAGTTACTCGAATCCAGTCAATCAGCCCCAGCATTTT. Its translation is CASSYSNPVNQPQHF.

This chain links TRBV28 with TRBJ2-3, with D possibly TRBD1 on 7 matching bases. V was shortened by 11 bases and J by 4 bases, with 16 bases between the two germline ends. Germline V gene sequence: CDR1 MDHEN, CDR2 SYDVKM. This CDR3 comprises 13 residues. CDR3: CAAQGGRPDTQYF. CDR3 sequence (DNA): TGTGCCGCCCAGGGGGGCAGACCAGATACGCAGTATTTT.

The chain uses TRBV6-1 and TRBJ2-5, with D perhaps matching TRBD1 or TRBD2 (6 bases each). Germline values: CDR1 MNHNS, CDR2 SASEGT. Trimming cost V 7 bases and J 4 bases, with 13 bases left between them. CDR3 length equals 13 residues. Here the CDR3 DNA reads TGTGCCAGCACAACGTGGGGGGCAGAGACCCAGTACTTC. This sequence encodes CASTTWGAETQYF.

CDR3 protein: CASSIGVQQRLSGNTIYF. The CDR3 coding sequence is TGCGCCAGCAGCATCGGGGTCCAACAGCGTCTCTCTGGAAACACCATATATTTT. This sequence joins TRBV5-1 and TRBJ1-3, with D uncertain. The ends were cut back, 4 bases at V and 0 bases at J, with 20 bases in the middle. There are 18 residues in the CDR3. Germline CDR1 and CDR2: SGHRS and YFSETQ. The full variable domain, rest sourced from reference TRBV5-1 and TRBJ1-3, is KAGVTQTPRYLIKTRGQQVTLSCSPISGHRSVSWYQQTPGQGLQFLFEYFSETQRNKGNFPGRFSGRQFSNSRSEMNVSTLELGDSALYLCASSIGVQQRLSGNTIYFGEGSWLTVV.

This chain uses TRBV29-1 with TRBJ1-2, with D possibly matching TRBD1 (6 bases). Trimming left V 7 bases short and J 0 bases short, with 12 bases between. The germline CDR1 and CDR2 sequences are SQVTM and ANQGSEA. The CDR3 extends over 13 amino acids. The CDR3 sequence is CSAEGGANYGYTF. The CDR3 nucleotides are TGCAGCGCTGAGGGGGGAGCTAACTATGGCTACACCTTC.

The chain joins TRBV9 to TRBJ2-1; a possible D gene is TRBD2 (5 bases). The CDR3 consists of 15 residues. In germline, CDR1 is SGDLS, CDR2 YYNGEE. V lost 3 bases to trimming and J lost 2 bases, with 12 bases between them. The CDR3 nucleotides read TGTGCCAGCAGCGCCTCCCCGCGGGCCTACAATGAGCAGTTCTTC. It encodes CASSASPRAYNEQFF.

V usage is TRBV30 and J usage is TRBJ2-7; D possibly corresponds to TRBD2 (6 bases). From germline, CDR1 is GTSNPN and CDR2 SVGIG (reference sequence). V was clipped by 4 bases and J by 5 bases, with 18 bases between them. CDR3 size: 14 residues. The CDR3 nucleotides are TGTGCCTGGATGGTGAGGGCGGGAACGGACGAGCAGTACTTC. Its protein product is CAWMVRAGTDEQYF.

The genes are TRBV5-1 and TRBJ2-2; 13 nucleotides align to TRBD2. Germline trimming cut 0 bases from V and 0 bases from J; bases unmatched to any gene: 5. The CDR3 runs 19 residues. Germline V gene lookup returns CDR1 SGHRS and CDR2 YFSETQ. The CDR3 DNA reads TGCGCCAGCAGCTTGGAAGGGACTAGCGGGACTACGAACACCGGGGAGCTGTTTTTT. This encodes CASSLEGTSGTTNTGELFF.

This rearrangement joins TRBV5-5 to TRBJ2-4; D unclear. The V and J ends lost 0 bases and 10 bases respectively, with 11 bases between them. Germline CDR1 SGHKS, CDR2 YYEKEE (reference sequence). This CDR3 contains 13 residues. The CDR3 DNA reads TGTGCCAGCAGCTTGGTTTCCCAAGGAATTCAGTACTTC. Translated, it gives CASSLVSQGIQYF.

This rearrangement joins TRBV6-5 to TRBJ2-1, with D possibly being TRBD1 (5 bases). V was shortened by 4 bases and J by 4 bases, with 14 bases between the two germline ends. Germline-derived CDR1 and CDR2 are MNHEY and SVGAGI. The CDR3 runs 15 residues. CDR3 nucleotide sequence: TGTGCCAGCAGTTCCAGGGCATTTGTATACAATGAGCAGTTCTTC. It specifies CASSSRAFVYNEQFF.

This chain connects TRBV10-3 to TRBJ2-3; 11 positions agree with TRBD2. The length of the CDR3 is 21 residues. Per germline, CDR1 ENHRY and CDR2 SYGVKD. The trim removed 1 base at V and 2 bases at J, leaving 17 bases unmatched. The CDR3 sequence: CAISELWSLAGGSQPTDTQYF. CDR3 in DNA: TGTGCCATCAGTGAGTTATGGTCTCTAGCGGGAGGATCCCAGCCCACAGATACGCAGTATTTT.

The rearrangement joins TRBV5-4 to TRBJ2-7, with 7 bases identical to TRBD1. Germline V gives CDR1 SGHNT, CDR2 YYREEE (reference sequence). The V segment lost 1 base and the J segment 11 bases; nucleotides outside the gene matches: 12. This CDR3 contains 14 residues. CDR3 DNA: TGTGCCAGCAGCTTGTTGGGACAGCCAGCCTGGAAGTACTTC. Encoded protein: CASSLLGQPAWKYF.